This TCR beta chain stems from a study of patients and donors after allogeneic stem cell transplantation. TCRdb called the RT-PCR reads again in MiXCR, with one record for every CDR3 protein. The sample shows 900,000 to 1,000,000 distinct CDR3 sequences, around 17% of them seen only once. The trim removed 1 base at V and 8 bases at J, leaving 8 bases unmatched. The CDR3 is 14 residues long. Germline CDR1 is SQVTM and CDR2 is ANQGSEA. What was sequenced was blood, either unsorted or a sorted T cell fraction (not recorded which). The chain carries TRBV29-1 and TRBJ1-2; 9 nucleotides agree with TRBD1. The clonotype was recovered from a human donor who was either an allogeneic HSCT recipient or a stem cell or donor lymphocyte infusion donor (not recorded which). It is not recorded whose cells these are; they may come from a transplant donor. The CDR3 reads CSVEGTGVGRGYTF. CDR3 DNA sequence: TGCAGCGTTGAAGGGACAGGGGTAGGACGAGGCTACACCTTC. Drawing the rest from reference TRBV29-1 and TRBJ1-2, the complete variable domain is SAVISQKPSRDICQRGTSLTIQCQVDSQVTMMFWYRQQPGQSLTLIATANQGSEATYESGFVIDKFPISRPNLTFSTLTVSNMSPEDSSIYLCSVEGTGVGRGYTFGSGTRLTVV.